This T cell receptor beta chain was obtained from a study of identical twins. Overall study results and limits: Insertions were fewer in abundant cord blood beta clonotypes, whereas memory repertoires showed none of this pattern. Weaker excess sharing between twins was seen in beta out-of-frame sequences. Possibly, invariant MAIT and iNKT cells partly confounded zero-insertion analyses.

This clonotype showed up just a few times. Its matching antigen is unknown. A universal primer site was incorporated via template switching, and the cDNA contained unique molecular identifiers. MiXCR was run by TCRdb on the 5' RACE reads, yielding one entry per CDR3 protein. The data hold just under 550,000 distinct CDR3 sequences, with over 12% observed a single time. Trimming cost V 4 bases and J 2 bases; bases outside gene matches: 5. The CDR3 totals 14 residues. Germline CDR1 SGHRS, CDR2 YFSETQ. The same data also went into a second study, on yellow fever vaccine responses in identical twins.

The sequence came from a woman between 18 and 30 years old in good health. The rearrangement links TRBV5-1 to TRBJ2-7, with TRBD2 identical over 8 bases. The sample taken for sequencing was CD4+ T cells sorted from blood. The chain's CDR3 is CASSTGGVTYEQYF. CDR3 DNA sequence: TGCGCCAGCAGCACCGGGGGGGTAACCTACGAGCAGTACTTC.